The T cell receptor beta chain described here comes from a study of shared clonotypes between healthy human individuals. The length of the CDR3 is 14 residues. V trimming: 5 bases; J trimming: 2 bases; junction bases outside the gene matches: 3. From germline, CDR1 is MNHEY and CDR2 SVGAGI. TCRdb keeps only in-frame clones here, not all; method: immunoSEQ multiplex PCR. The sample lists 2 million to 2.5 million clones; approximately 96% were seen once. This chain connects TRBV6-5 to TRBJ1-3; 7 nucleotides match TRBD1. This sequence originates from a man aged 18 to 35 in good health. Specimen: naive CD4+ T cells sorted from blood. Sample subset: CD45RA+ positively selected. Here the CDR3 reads CASSRTGTGNTIYF. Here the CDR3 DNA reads TGTGCCAGCAGTCGGACAGGAACTGGAAACACCATATATTTT.